Each of the 31 T cell receptor beta chains below was sequenced from the same sample in a study of shared clonotypes between healthy human individuals. Terminally differentiated effector memory CD45RA+ cells were excluded from the naive CD8 cells, which were CD45RO-negative and positively selected for CCR7. Profiled with immunoSEQ multiplex PCR; TCRdb holds only in-frame clones, not every one. The profile shows roughly 550,000 clones, roughly 95% of them singletons. The sample comprised naive CD8+ T cells sorted from blood. The receptors here all came from a woman aged 25 to 39 in good health.

V is TRBV7-7 and J is TRBJ2-1; D is possibly TRBD2 (6 bases). The CDR3 runs 13 residues. The germline CDR1 and CDR2 sequences are SSHAT and FNYEAQ (reference sequence). V lost 3 bases, J lost 8 bases, and 11 bases lay in between. DNA of the CDR3: TGTGCCAGCAGCTTTTTTAGCGGCCATGAGCAGTTCTTC. It encodes CASSFFSGHEQFF.

This chain uses TRBV28 with TRBJ2-7, with D possibly being TRBD2 (5 bases). CDR3 length: 14 residues. Germline V gene lookup returns CDR1 MDHEN and CDR2 SYDVKM. V dropped 2 bases and J dropped 4 bases, with 12 bases sitting between them. CDR3: CASSLAGFGYEQYF. The CDR3 DNA reads TGTGCCAGCAGTTTAGCGGGCTTCGGGTACGAGCAGTACTTC.

J is TRBJ2-5 and V is TRBV27; weak D call: TRBD1 (5 bases). Gene TRBJ2-7 matches the end of the DNA better, so the J call may be wrong. The germline CDR1 and CDR2 sequences are MNHEY and SMNVEV (reference sequence). The CDR3 has 13 amino acids. CDR3 region: CASGSGLSYEQYF. Written as DNA, the CDR3 is TGTGCCAGCGGCTCAGGGCTCTCCTACGAGCAGTACTTC.

The count of this clone is one. V usage is TRBV4-2 and J usage is TRBJ2-1; D may be TRBD1 or TRBD2 (6 bases each). The CDR3 contains 16 residues. Germline V gene lookup returns CDR1 LGHNA and CDR2 YNFKEQ. V was trimmed by 0 bases and J by 6 bases, leaving 15 bases between them. CDR3 sequence: CASSQDRGVPGNEQFF. CDR3 DNA: TGTGCCAGCAGCCAAGATAGGGGGGTCCCTGGCAATGAGCAGTTCTTC.

The gene calls are TRBV5-4 and TRBJ2-1; 9 bases agree with TRBD1. CDR1 and CDR2 from the germline V gene are SGHNT and YYREEE (reference sequence). V was pared by 5 bases and J by 0 bases, with 6 bases of the junction left unmatched. The CDR3 length is 16 residues. CDR3 DNA: TGTGCCAGCAGACCTCGGACAGGGGTCTCCTACAATGAGCAGTTCTTC. This sequence encodes CASRPRTGVSYNEQFF.

V usage is TRBV19 and J usage is TRBJ1-5; D uncertain. The CDR3 is 15 amino acids. CDR1 LNHDA and CDR2 SQIVND come from the germline V gene (reference sequence). V lost 4 bases, J lost 1 base, and 11 bases lay in between. CDR3 sequence reads: CASSNEGGSNQPQHF. CDR3 DNA sequence: TGTGCCAGTAGTAATGAGGGTGGAAGCAATCAGCCCCAGCATTTT.

This clone is a singleton in its sample. The chain is built from TRBV10-3 and TRBJ2-7; 7 positions match TRBD2. This CDR3 has 15 amino acids. V was pared by 3 bases and J by 5 bases, with 10 bases of the junction left unmatched. Germline CDR1 reads ENHRY; CDR2 reads SYGVKD. In DNA, the CDR3 is TGTGCCATCAGTGAAGTTGGCGGGAGTATCAACGAGCAGTACTTC. It translates to CAISEVGGSINEQYF.

The rearrangement uses TRBV5-6 and TRBJ2-7; 10 nucleotides align to TRBD2. Per germline, CDR1 SGHDT and CDR2 YYEEEE. The CDR3 consists of 15 residues. V gave up 1 base and J gave up 1 base; unmatched junction bases: 2. CDR3 residues: CASSLSSGSSYEQYF. The CDR3 DNA follows: TGTGCCAGCAGCTTGTCTAGCGGGAGTTCCTACGAGCAGTACTTC.

Of note for this clone: The same CDR3 can be traced to other DNA sequences in this sample. This sequence joins TRBV7-6 and TRBJ2-7; D not certain. The V gene lost 0 bases and the J gene lost 1 base, with 4 bases spanning the gap. Germline V CDR1 and CDR2: SGHVS, FNYEAQ. This CDR3 contains 13 residues. The chain's CDR3 is CASSLASSYEQYF. CDR3 coding DNA: TGTGCCAGCAGCTTAGCTTCGTCCTACGAGCAGTACTTC. Based on the CDR3 plus reference TRBV7-6 and TRBJ2-7, the full variable domain is GAGVSQSPRYKVTKRGQDVALRCDPISGHVSLYWYRQALGQGPEFLTYFNYEAQQDKSGLPNDRFSAERPEGSISTLTIQRTEQRDSAMYRCASSLASSYEQYFGPGTRLTVT.

The rearrangement uses TRBV5-6 and TRBJ1-1; D might be TRBD1 (5 bases). The CDR3 spans 13 residues. The germline V and J ends were trimmed by 2 bases and 5 bases, with 10 bases remaining between them. Germline V gene lookup returns CDR1 SGHDT and CDR2 YYEEEE. CDR3 loop: CASSLEGKTEAFF. In DNA form, the CDR3 reads TGTGCCAGCAGCTTAGAGGGGAAGACTGAAGCTTTCTTT.

The chain links TRBV9 to TRBJ2-2, with a possible D match to TRBD1 (7 bases). V was trimmed by 3 bases and J by 3 bases, leaving 15 bases between them. CDR1 is SGDLS, CDR2 YYNGEE, per germline. The CDR3 is 16 amino acids. CDR3 sequence: CASSAPGGLDTGELFF. DNA of the CDR3: TGTGCCAGCAGCGCCCCAGGGGGGTTAGACACCGGGGAGCTGTTTTTT.

V usage is TRBV13 and J usage is TRBJ2-1; 8 nucleotides agree with TRBD1. CDR1 is PRHDT and CDR2 is FYEKMQ in the germline V gene (reference sequence). With V trimmed by 4 bases and J by 3 bases, 8 bases remained unmatched. The CDR3 has 16 residues. CDR3 sequence reads: CASSYETGDLYNEQFF. CDR3 nucleotide sequence: TGTGCCAGCAGCTACGAGACAGGGGATCTCTACAATGAGCAGTTCTTC.

The rearrangement joins TRBV28 to TRBJ1-2, with 7 bases matching TRBD1. Germline CDR1 is MDHEN and CDR2 is SYDVKM. The CDR3 is 15 residues long. V lost 6 bases to trimming and J lost 3 bases; unmatched junction nucleotides: 10. The CDR3 nucleotides read TGTGCCAGCAGCCTCCCCCAGGGGGGAGACTATGGCTACACCTTC. The encoded protein is CASSLPQGGDYGYTF.

DNA for the CDR3: TGTGCCAGCAGTTTATCCGTGGCAGGTGGGGGCTACACCTTC. As protein: CASSLSVAGGGYTF. The V and J genes are TRBV28 and TRBJ1-2; D unresolved. V lost 1 base, J lost 8 bases, and 14 bases lay in between. The V gene's germline CDR1 is MDHEN and CDR2 SYDVKM. The CDR3 runs 14 residues.

V usage is TRBV9 and J usage is TRBJ2-1; 10 positions agree with TRBD2. CDR1 and CDR2 from the germline V gene are SGDLS and YYNGEE. V trimming: 0 bases; J trimming: 9 bases; junction bases outside the gene matches: 6. The CDR3 contains 15 residues. The CDR3 loop reads CASSVADSGRPEQFF. The CDR3 coding sequence is TGTGCCAGCAGCGTAGCTGATAGCGGGAGGCCTGAGCAGTTCTTC. The entire variable domain, with the rest obtained from reference TRBV9 and TRBJ2-1, is as follows: DSGVTQTPKHLITATGQRVTLRCSPRSGDLSVYWYQQSLDQGLQFLIQYYNGEERAKGNILERFSAQQFPDLHSELNLSSLELGDSALYFCASSVADSGRPEQFFGPGTRLTVL.

The chain links TRBV11-3 to TRBJ2-7, with 9 positions matching TRBD1. The CDR3 is 14 residues long. CDR1 is SGHNT, CDR2 YENEEA, per germline. V gave up 6 bases and J gave up 3 bases; unmatched junction bases: 6. CDR3 protein: CASRWDRASYEQYF. The CDR3 DNA reads as TGTGCCAGCAGATGGGACAGGGCTAGCTACGAGCAGTACTTC. Full variable domain (rest looked up from reference TRBV11-3 and TRBJ2-7): EAGVVQSPRYKIIEKKQPVAFWCNPISGHNTLYWYLQNLGQGPELLIRYENEEAVDDSQLPKDRFSAERLKGVDSTLKIQPAELGDSAVYLCASRWDRASYEQYFGPGTRLTVT.

The V gene is TRBV7-9, the J gene TRBJ2-7; 9 nucleotides align to TRBD2. The CDR3 length is 14 residues. Germline V gene data show CDR1 as SEHNR and CDR2 as FQNEAQ (reference sequence). J gave up 4 bases and V 2 bases, and 3 bases lay outside the gene matches. As DNA, the CDR3 is TGTGCCAGCAGCTTACTAGCGGGGCCTTACGAGCAGTACTTC. It encodes CASSLLAGPYEQYF. The complete variable domain, with remaining parts taken from reference TRBV7-9 and TRBJ2-7, reads DTGVSQNPRHKITKRGQNVTFRCDPISEHNRLYWYRQTLGQGPEFLTYFQNEAQLEKSRLLSDRFSAERPKGSFSTLEIQRTEQGDSAMYLCASSLLAGPYEQYFGPGTRLTVT.

J is TRBJ2-5 and V is TRBV5-4; TRBD1 or TRBD2 may be the D gene (6 bases each). CDR1 SGHNT and CDR2 YYREEE come from the germline V gene (reference sequence). The V end was cut by 3 bases, the J end by 0 bases, with 15 bases between. The CDR3 covers 16 residues. The DNA of the CDR3 is TGTGCCAGCAGCTCCAACTCAGGGGAGGACCAAGAGACCCAGTACTTC. Its protein is CASSSNSGEDQETQYF.

As DNA, the CDR3 is TGTGCCAGCAGTAAACGGGAGTATGAGCAATATGAGCAGTTCTTC. Protein: CASSKREYEQYEQFF. The gene calls are TRBV28 and TRBJ2-1; D is perhaps TRBD2 (6 bases). In germline, CDR1 is MDHEN, CDR2 SYDVKM. V was clipped by 5 bases and J by 8 bases, with 19 bases between them. CDR3 length equals 15 residues.

The genes are TRBV19 and TRBJ2-3, with 10 nucleotides matching TRBD2. Germline CDR1 and CDR2: LNHDA and SQIVND (reference sequence). This CDR3 region has 16 residues. The ends lost 3 bases at V and 0 bases at J; junction bases unmatched: 3. Here the CDR3 reads CASSIGTSVSTDTQYF. The CDR3 region has the DNA TGTGCCAGTAGTATCGGGACTAGCGTTAGCACAGATACGCAGTATTTT.

This chain connects TRBV27 to TRBJ2-3, with unresolved D. Germline V gives CDR1 MNHEY, CDR2 SMNVEV (reference sequence). This CDR3 is 16 amino acids long. V lost 1 base, J lost 0 bases, and 11 bases lay in between. This chain's CDR3 is CASSLLFPTSTDTQYF. The CDR3 DNA reads as TGTGCCAGCAGTTTATTATTCCCGACTAGCACAGATACGCAGTATTTT.

This clone came up once. The CDR3 is CASSLAAALEQYF. The CDR3 region has the DNA TGTGCCAGCAGCTTAGCGGCTGCACTAGAGCAGTACTTC. J is TRBJ2-7 and V is TRBV7-9; no clear D gene. This CDR3 spans 13 amino acids. Trimming cost V 0 bases and J 7 bases, with 10 bases left between them. CDR1 is SEHNR and CDR2 is FQNEAQ in the germline V gene (reference sequence).

This sequence joins TRBV2 and TRBJ2-7; 7 positions agree with TRBD1. The V and J ends lost 6 bases and 4 bases, in that order; junction bases with no gene match: 12. CDR3 length equals 15 residues. From germline, CDR1 is SNHLY and CDR2 FYNNEI. CDR3 in amino acids: CASRRRPGQKYEQYF. The CDR3 DNA is TGTGCCAGCAGGAGGCGCCCGGGACAGAAATACGAGCAGTACTTC.

The chain couples TRBV4-2 to TRBJ2-7, with D perhaps TRBD1 or TRBD2 (5 bases each). Germline loops: CDR1 LGHNA, CDR2 YNFKEQ. The CDR3 contains 18 residues. Between the trimmed V and J ends, which lost 0 bases and 0 bases, there was a span of 18 bases. This CDR3 reads CASSQEEGLVIGSYEQYF. CDR3 in DNA: TGTGCCAGCAGCCAAGAAGAGGGGCTAGTGATAGGCTCCTACGAGCAGTACTTC.

V is TRBV14 and J is TRBJ1-4; a possible D gene is TRBD1 (6 bases). Germline lookup yields CDR1 SGHDN and CDR2 FVKESK. V shed 0 bases and J shed 7 bases, with 18 bases lying between them. This CDR3 has 17 amino acids. The CDR3 DNA is TGTGCCAGCAGCCAAGATGTTTGGGGGCTCGGTGGTGAAAAACTGTTTTTT. This codes for CASSQDVWGLGGEKLFF.

This chain links TRBV6-4 with TRBJ1-5; D possibly corresponds to TRBD1 (5 bases). The V gene lost 7 bases and the J gene lost 3 bases, with 10 bases spanning the gap. The germline CDR1 and CDR2 sequences are MRHNA and SNTAGT. This CDR3 comprises 13 residues. This chain's CDR3 is CASTDRHNQPQHF. CDR3 DNA: TGTGCCAGCACCGACAGACACAATCAGCCCCAGCATTTT.

The chain uses TRBV6-5 and TRBJ2-1, with D unclear. This CDR3 has 13 amino acids. CDR1 MNHEY and CDR2 SVGAGI come from the germline V gene. With 2 bases removed from V and 4 bases from J, the gap between germline ends came to 6 bases. The CDR3 reads CASSYGRYNEQFF. In DNA, the CDR3 is TGTGCCAGCAGTTACGGACGGTACAATGAGCAGTTCTTC.

The V call is TRBV30, the J call TRBJ2-1, with 7 bases fitting TRBD2. V lost 2 bases, J lost 4 bases, and 5 bases stayed unmatched. Germline assignment: CDR1 GTSNPN and CDR2 SVGIG (reference sequence). CDR3 size: 14 residues. The chain's CDR3 is CAWSLGTNYNEQFF. In DNA, the CDR3 is TGTGCCTGGAGTCTCGGGACTAATTACAATGAGCAGTTCTTC. Combining the CDR3 with reference TRBV30 and TRBJ2-1 gives the whole variable domain SQTIHQWPATLVQPVGSPLSLECTVEGTSNPNLYWYRQAAGRGLQLLFYSVGIGQISSEVPQNLSASRPQDRQFILSSKKLLLSDSGFYLCAWSLGTNYNEQFFGPGTRLTVL.

The chain has TRBV28 and TRBJ1-1; no firm D call. CDR1 and CDR2 from the germline V gene are MDHEN and SYDVKM. This CDR3 has 12 residues. V gave up 6 bases and J gave up 4 bases, with 9 bases separating them. CDR3 protein: CASRTYGTEAFF. For the CDR3, the DNA is TGTGCCAGCAGGACATACGGCACTGAAGCTTTCTTT.

The chain employs TRBV6-5 and TRBJ2-3; 8 nucleotides align to TRBD2. The length of the CDR3 is 16 residues. Germline CDR1 and CDR2: MNHEY and SVGAGI. The J segment lost 2 bases and the V segment lost 1 base, leaving 5 bases of the junction unmatched. CDR3 residues: CASSYYAGGATDTQYF. CDR3 coding DNA: TGTGCCAGCAGTTACTACGCGGGAGGAGCCACAGATACGCAGTATTTT.

This clone was recorded a few times. As DNA, the CDR3 is TGTGCCAGCAGTTTTAGCACAGGGGGCCCCCAGCATTTT. Translation gives CASSFSTGGPQHF. The rearrangement uses TRBV27 and TRBJ1-5, with 9 bases fitting TRBD1. Germline values: CDR1 MNHEY, CDR2 SMNVEV (reference sequence). Germline trimming cut 3 bases from V and 10 bases from J; bases unmatched to any gene: 4. CDR3 length equals 13 residues.